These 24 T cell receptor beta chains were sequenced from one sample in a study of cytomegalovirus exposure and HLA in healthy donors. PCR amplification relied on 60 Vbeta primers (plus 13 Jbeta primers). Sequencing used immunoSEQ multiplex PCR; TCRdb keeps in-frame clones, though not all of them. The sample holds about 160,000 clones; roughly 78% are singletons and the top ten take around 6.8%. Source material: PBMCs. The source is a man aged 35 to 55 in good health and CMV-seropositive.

CDR3 sequence reads: CASSTPGHTYEQYF. For the CDR3, the DNA is TGTGCCAGCAGCACCCCGGGACACACCTACGAGCAGTACTTC. This rearrangement joins TRBV11-2 to TRBJ2-7, with a weak D call TRBD1 (6 bases). Germline-derived CDR1 and CDR2 are SGHAT and FQNNGV. This CDR3 has 14 residues. V was clipped by 5 bases and J by 2 bases, with 13 bases between them.

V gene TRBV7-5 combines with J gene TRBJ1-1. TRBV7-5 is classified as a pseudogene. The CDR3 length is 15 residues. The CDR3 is CARSPSTGRDTEAFF. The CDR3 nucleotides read TGTGCCAGAAGCCCCAGCACAGGGAGGGACACTGAAGCTTTCTTT.

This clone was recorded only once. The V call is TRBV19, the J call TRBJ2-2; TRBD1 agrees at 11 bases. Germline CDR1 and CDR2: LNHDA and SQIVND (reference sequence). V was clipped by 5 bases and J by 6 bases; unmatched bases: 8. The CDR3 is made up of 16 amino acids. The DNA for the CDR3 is TGTGCCAGTAGTTCCCCCGGGACAGGGGGAGCCGGGGAGCTGTTTTTT. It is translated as CASSSPGTGGAGELFF. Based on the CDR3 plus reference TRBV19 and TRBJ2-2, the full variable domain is DGGITQSPKYLFRKEGQNVTLSCEQNLNHDAMYWYRQDPGQGLRLIYYSQIVNDFQKGDIAEGYSVSREKKESFPLTVTSAQKNPTAFYLCASSSPGTGGAGELFFGEGSRLTVL.

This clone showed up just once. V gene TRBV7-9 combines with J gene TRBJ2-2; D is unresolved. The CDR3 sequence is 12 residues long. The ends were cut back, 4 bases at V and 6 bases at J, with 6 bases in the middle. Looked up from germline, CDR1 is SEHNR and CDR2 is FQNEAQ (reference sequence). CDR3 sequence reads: CASSSSPGELFF. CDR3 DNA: TGTGCCAGCAGCTCCAGTCCCGGGGAGCTGTTTTTT.

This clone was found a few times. CDR3 DNA sequence: TGTGCCAGTAGTCTGACTAGCGGGGGGTCCACAGATACGCAGTATTTT. Protein: CASSLTSGGSTDTQYF. The rearrangement joins TRBV19 to TRBJ2-3; 13 bases line up with TRBD2. V dropped 5 bases and J dropped 2; count of bases not matched to a gene: 4. From germline, CDR1 is LNHDA and CDR2 SQIVND (reference sequence). There are 16 residues in the CDR3.

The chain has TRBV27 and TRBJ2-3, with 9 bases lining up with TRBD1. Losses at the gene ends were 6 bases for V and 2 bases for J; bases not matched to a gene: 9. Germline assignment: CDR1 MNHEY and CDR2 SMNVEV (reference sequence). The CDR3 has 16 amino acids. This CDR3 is CASRKGTGRVTDTQYF. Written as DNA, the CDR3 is TGTGCCAGCAGAAAAGGGACAGGGAGGGTCACAGATACGCAGTATTTT.

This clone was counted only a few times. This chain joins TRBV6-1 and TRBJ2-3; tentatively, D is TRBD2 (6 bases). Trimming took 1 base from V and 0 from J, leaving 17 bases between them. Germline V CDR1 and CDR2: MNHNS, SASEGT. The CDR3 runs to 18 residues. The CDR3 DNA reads TGTGCCAGCAGTGAAGATCGTTCCGCAGCGGGCAGCACAGATACGCAGTATTTT. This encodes CASSEDRSAAGSTDTQYF.

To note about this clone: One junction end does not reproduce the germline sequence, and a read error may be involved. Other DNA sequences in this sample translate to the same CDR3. The DNA for the CDR3 is TGCGCCAGCAGTACCCCGGGGACTAGCTTCTACGAGCAGTACTTC. Translated, it gives CASSTPGTSFYEQYF. The chain couples TRBV27 to TRBJ2-7, with TRBD2 identical over 9 bases. The CDR3 covers 15 residues. The germline V gene encodes CDR1 MNHEY and CDR2 SMNVEV (reference sequence).

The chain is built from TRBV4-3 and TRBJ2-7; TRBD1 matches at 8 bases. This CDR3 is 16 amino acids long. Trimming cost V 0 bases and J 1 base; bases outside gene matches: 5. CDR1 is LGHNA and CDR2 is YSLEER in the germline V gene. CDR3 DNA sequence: TGCGCCAGCAGCCAAGATAGAGGGACAGGTTCCTACGAGCAGTACTTC. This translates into CASSQDRGTGSYEQYF.

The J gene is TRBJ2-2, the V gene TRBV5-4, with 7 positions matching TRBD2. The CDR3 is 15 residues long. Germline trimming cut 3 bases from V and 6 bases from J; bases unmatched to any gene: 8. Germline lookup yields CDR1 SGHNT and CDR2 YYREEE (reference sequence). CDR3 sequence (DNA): TGTGCCAGCAGCTGGGGGGAGGGTAGGGCCGGGGAGCTGTTTTTT. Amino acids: CASSWGEGRAGELFF.

CDR3 in amino acids: CASSRAGEVETQYF. CDR3 nucleotides: TGTGCCAGCAGTCGGGCGGGGGAGGTGGAGACCCAGTACTTC. This chain links TRBV27 with TRBJ2-5; 7 nucleotides match TRBD2. CDR1 and CDR2 from the germline V gene are MNHEY and SMNVEV (reference sequence). With V trimmed by 5 bases and J by 5 bases, 8 bases remained unmatched. This CDR3 spans 14 amino acids.

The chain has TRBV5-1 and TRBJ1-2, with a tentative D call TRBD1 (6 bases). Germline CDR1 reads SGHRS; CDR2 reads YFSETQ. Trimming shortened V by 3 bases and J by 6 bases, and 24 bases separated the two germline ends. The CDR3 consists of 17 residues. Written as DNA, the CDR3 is TGCGCCAGCAGCTCGGGAGGGGGTACCCTACCGCCTAATGGCTACACCTTC. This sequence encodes CASSSGGGTLPPNGYTF. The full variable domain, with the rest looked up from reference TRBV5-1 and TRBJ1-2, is KAGVTQTPRYLIKTRGQQVTLSCSPISGHRSVSWYQQTPGQGLQFLFEYFSETQRNKGNFPGRFSGRQFSNSRSEMNVSTLELGDSALYLCASSSGGGTLPPNGYTFGSGTRLTVV.

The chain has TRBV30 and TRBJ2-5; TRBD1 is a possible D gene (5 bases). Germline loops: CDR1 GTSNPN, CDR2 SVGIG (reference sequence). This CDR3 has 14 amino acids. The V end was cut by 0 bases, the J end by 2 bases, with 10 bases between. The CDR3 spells CAWSVSQDQETQYF. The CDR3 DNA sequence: TGTGCCTGGAGTGTTTCACAGGATCAAGAGACCCAGTACTTC.

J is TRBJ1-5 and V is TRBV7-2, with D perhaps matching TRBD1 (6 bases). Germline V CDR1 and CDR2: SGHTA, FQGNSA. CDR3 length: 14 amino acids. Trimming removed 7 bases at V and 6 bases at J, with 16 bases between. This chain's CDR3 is CASTERGGSQPQHF. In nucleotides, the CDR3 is TGTGCCAGCACCGAAAGGGGGGGATCTCAGCCCCAGCATTTT.

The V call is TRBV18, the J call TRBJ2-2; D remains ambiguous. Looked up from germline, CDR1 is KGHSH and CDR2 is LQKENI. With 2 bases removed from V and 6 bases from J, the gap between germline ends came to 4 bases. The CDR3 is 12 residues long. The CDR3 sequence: CASSPGPGELFF. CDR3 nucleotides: TGTGCCAGCTCACCAGGGCCCGGGGAGCTGTTTTTT.

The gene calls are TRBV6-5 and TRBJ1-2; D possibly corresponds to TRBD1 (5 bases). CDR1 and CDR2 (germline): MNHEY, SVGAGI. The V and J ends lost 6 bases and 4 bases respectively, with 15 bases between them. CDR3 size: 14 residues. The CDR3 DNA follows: TGTGCCAGCAGCCTACACGGACAAAGCTATGGCTACACCTTC. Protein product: CASSLHGQSYGYTF.

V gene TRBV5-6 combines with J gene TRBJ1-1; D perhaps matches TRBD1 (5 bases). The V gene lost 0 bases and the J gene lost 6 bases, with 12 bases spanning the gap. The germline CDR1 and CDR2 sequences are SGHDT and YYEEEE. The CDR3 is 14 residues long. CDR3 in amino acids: CASSLVSGDPEAFF. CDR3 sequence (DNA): TGTGCCAGCAGCTTGGTTTCGGGGGACCCTGAAGCTTTCTTT.

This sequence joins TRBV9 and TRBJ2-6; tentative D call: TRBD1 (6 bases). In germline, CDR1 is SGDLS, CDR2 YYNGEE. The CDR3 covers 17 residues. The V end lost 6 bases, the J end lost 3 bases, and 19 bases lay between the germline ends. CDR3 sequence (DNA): TGTGCCAGCAAGGGGGTCGGCGTTCGAGGTGGGGCCAACGTCCTGACTTTC. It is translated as CASKGVGVRGGANVLTF.

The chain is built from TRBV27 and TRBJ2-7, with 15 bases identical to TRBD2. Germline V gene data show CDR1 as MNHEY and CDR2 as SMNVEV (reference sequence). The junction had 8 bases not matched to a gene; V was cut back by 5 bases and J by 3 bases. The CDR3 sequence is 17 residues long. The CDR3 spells CASSIGTSGGPLYEQYF. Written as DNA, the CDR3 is TGTGCCAGCAGTATCGGGACTAGCGGGGGGCCCCTCTACGAGCAGTACTTC.

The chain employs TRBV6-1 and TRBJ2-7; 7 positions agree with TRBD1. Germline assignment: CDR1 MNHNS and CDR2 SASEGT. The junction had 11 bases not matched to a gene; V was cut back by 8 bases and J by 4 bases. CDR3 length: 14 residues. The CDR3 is CASDKGQVGYEQYF. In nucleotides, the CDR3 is TGTGCCAGCGATAAAGGACAGGTAGGGTACGAGCAGTACTTC.

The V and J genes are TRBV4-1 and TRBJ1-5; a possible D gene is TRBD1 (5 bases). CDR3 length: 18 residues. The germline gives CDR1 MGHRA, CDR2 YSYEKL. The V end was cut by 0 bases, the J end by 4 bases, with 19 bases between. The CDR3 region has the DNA TGCGCCAGCAGCCAAGAGGGGCCCGAGGGACTCCCGAATCAGCCCCAGCATTTT. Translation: CASSQEGPEGLPNQPQHF.

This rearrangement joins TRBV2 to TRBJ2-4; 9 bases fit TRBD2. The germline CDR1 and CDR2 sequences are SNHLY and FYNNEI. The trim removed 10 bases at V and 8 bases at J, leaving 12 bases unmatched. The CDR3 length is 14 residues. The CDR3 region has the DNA TGTGCCACCGCGGGAGGGGCCCCACGAGACATTCAGTACTTC. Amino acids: CATAGGAPRDIQYF.

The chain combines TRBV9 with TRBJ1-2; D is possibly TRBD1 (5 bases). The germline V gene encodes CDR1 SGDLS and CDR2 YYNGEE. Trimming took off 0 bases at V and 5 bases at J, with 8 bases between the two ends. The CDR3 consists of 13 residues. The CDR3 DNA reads TGTGCCAGCAGCGTAGCTTCAGGGTATGGCTACACCTTC. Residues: CASSVASGYGYTF.

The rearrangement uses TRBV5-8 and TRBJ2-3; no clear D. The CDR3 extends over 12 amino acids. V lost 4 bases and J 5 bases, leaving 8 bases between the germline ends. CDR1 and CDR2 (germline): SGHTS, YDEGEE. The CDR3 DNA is TGTGCCAGCAGCCCATCGGTAGATACGCAGTATTTT. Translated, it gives CASSPSVDTQYF.